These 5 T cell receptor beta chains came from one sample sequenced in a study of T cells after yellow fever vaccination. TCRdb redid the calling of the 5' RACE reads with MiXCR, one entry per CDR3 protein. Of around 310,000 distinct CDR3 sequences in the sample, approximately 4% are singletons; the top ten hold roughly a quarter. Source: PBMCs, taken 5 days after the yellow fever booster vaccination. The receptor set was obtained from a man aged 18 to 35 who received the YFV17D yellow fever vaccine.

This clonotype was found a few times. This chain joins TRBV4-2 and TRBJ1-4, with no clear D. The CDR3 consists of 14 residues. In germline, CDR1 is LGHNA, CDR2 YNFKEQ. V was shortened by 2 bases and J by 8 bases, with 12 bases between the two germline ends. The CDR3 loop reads CASSQLEVGEKLFF. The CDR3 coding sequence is TGTGCCAGCAGCCAACTGGAGGTGGGGGAAAAACTGTTTTTT.

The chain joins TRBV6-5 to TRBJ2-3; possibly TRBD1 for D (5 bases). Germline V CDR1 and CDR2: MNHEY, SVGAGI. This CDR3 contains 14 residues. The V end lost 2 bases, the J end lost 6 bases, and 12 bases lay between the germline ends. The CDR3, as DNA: TGTGCCAGCAGTTACGCCAAGGGGCACGATACGCAGTATTTT. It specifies CASSYAKGHDTQYF.

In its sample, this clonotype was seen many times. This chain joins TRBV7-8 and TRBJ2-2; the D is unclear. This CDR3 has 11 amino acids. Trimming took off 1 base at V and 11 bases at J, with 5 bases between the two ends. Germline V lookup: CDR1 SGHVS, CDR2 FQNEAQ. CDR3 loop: CASSLGVELFF. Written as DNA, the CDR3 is TGTGCCAGCAGCTTAGGGGTAGAGCTGTTTTTT.

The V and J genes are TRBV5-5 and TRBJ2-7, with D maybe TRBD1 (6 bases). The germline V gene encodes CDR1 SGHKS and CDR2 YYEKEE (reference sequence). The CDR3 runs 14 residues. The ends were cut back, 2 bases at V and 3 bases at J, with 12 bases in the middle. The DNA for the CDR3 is TGTGCCAGCAGCTTAGGGGGACCAAACTACGAGCAGTACGTC. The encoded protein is CASSLGGPNYEQYV.

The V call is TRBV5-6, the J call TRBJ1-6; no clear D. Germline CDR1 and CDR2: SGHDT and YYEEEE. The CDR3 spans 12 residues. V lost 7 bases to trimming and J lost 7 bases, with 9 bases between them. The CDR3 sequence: CASRRPNSPLHF. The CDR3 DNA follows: TGTGCCAGCCGACGCCCGAATTCACCCCTCCACTTT.